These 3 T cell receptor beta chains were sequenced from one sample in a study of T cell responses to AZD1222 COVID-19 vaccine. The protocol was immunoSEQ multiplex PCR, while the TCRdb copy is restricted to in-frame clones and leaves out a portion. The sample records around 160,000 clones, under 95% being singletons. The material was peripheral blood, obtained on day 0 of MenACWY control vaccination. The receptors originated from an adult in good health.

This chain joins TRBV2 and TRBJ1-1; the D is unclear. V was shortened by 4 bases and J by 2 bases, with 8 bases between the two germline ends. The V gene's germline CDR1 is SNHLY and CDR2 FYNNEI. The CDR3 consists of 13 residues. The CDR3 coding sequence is TGTGCCAGCAGTGGAGTGCCAAACACTGAAGCTTTCTTT. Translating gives CASSGVPNTEAFF.

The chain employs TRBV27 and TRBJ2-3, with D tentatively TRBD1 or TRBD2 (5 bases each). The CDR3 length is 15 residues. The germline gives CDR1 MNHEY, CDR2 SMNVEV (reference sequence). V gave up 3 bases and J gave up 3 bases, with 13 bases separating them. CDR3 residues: CASSLMGRGTDTQYF. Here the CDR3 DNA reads TGTGCCAGCAGTTTGATGGGGCGAGGGACAGATACGCAGTATTTT.

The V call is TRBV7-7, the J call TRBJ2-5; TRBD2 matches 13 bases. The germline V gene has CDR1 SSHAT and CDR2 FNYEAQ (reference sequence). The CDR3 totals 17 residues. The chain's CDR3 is CARDHYGLAGAQETQYF. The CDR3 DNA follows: TGTGCTAGAGACCACTATGGACTAGCGGGGGCCCAAGAGACCCAGTACTTC.